This TCR beta chain was documented in a study of cytomegalovirus exposure and HLA in healthy donors. General observations from the study: Earlier analysis found most TCR beta V segments productive about 87% or about 30% of the time. Among TCR beta chains, those listed as cytomegalovirus-associated numbered some 160.

In regard to this clone: The antigen remains unidentified.

Trimming left V 5 bases short and J 4 bases short, with 9 bases between. Per the germline V gene, CDR1 is SEHNR and CDR2 is FQNEAQ (reference sequence). The CDR3 is 13 amino acids. In the PCR, 60 Vbeta and 13 Jbeta primers were used. This table comes from immunoSEQ multiplex PCR, and its TCRdb copy is limited to in-frame clones, with some not included. The sample contains roughly 150,000 clones, around three quarters of which appear only once. V usage is TRBV7-9 and J usage is TRBJ1-5; D remains unclear. Sample: PBMCs. The origin of this receptor is a man aged 35-49 years in good health and CMV-seropositive. The CDR3 sequence: CASSPDGNQPQHF. The CDR3 DNA follows: TGTGCCAGCAGCCCCGACGGGAATCAGCCCCAGCATTTT.